The 12 T cell receptor beta chains below all came from one sample that was sequenced in a study of T cells in tuberculosis. Data came from immunoSEQ multiplex PCR; TCRdb stores just in-frame clones and leaves some out. This repertoire shows tens of thousands of clones, under 95% found once; its top ten account for less than 3%. Specified time point: new active TB diagnosis, blood taken before or within 7 days of starting treatment. Sequenced material: PBMCs, taken at tuberculosis diagnosis. The receptor set was obtained from an adult with tuberculosis.

The V call is TRBV23-1, the J call TRBJ2-6; 8 bases are a match to TRBD2. TRBV23-1 is reported as an ORF; its role is uncertain. Trimming took 6 bases from V and 0 from J; bases not matched to a gene: 19. The length of the CDR3 is 21 residues. The CDR3 sequence is CASSPNGGGVPTASGANVLTF. In DNA, the CDR3 is TGCGCCAGCAGCCCAAACGGGGGGGGCGTACCCACCGCCTCTGGGGCCAACGTCCTGACTTTC.

This clone has only one observation. V and J are TRBV30 and TRBJ1-6; no firm D call. V dropped 2 bases and J dropped 9 bases, with 11 bases sitting between them. The CDR3 sequence is 13 residues long. Germline lookup yields CDR1 GTSNPN and CDR2 SVGIG (reference sequence). The CDR3 is CAWSLGEGSPLHF. CDR3 in DNA: TGTGCCTGGAGTTTAGGTGAGGGTTCACCCCTCCACTTT.

The chain employs TRBV5-4 and TRBJ1-1, with a possible D match to TRBD1 (6 bases). Trimming stripped 2 bases from V and 9 bases from J, with 14 bases between. CDR1 SGHNT and CDR2 YYREEE come from the germline V gene (reference sequence). The CDR3 totals 13 residues. CDR3 nucleotides: TGTGCCAGCAGCTTACCAGGGCAGGGGAAAGCTTTCTTT. It codes for CASSLPGQGKAFF.

The V gene is TRBV7-2, the J gene TRBJ2-1; D is ambiguous. This CDR3 is built from 12 residues. V lost 6 bases to trimming and J lost 9 bases, with 12 bases between them. Germline-derived CDR1 and CDR2 are SGHTA and FQGNSA. CDR3 region: CASSGAVGEQFF. For the CDR3, the DNA is TGTGCCAGCAGTGGAGCCGTCGGTGAGCAGTTCTTC.

This clone is termed medium-sized. J is TRBJ2-2 and V is TRBV10-1, with D possibly being TRBD2 (6 bases). CDR3 length: 13 residues. Trimming cost V 4 bases and J 3 bases, with 6 bases left between them. Per germline, CDR1 WNHNN and CDR2 SYGVQD (reference sequence). CDR3 bases: TGCGCCAGCAGTGCTAGCGACACCGGGGAGCTGTTTTTT. This sequence encodes CASSASDTGELFF.

The V and J genes are TRBV6-5 and TRBJ1-3; D remains ambiguous. The V end lost 6 bases, the J end lost 0 bases, and 6 bases lay between the germline ends. CDR3 length: 13 residues. Germline V gives CDR1 MNHEY, CDR2 SVGAGI. The CDR3 nucleotides read TGTGCCAGCAGACAGACCTCTGGAAACACCATATATTTT. Its translation is CASRQTSGNTIYF.

This clone was counted a single time. This chain links TRBV4-3 with TRBJ1-4, with no clear D. Looked up from germline, CDR1 is LGHNA and CDR2 is YSLEER. The CDR3 runs 16 residues. V lost 0 bases, J lost 7 bases, and 15 bases lay in between. The CDR3 DNA reads TGCGCCAGCAGCCAAGATGAAGGAGCGCCGACTGAAAAACTGTTTTTT. It translates to CASSQDEGAPTEKLFF.

CDR3 bases: TGTGCCAGCAGCAAACCTCAGGGTCGAGGAGATGGCTACACCTTC. It yields the protein CASSKPQGRGDGYTF. This chain joins TRBV21-1 and TRBJ1-2; TRBD1, the table's D call, lacks a check against the DNA. TRBV21-1 is a documented pseudogene. The length of the CDR3 is 15 residues.

This chain uses TRBV5-1 with TRBJ2-5; D uncertain. V lost 0 bases and J 5 bases, leaving 8 bases between the germline ends. This CDR3 has 13 residues. CDR1 and CDR2 (germline): SGHRS, YFSETQ. The DNA of the CDR3 is TGCGCCAGCAGCTTGGAAGTAGAGGAGACCCAGTACTTC. Translation: CASSLEVEETQYF.

This rearrangement joins TRBV6-6 to TRBJ1-2; D may be TRBD1 (5 bases). This CDR3 spans 15 amino acids. V lost 2 bases, J lost 1 base, and 11 bases lay in between. From germline, CDR1 is MNHNY and CDR2 SVGAGI (reference sequence). The CDR3 sequence: CASSYIVGGNYGYTF. The CDR3 bases are TGTGCCAGCAGTTACATCGTGGGGGGTAACTATGGCTACACCTTC.

The V gene is TRBV7-9, the J gene TRBJ1-2; D is perhaps TRBD1 (6 bases). The CDR3 spans 15 residues. The ends were cut back, 5 bases at V and 2 bases at J, with 15 bases in the middle. CDR1 is SEHNR and CDR2 is FQNEAQ in the germline V gene (reference sequence). The CDR3 bases are TGTGCCAGCAGCCTTCGGGGGGCGAGGAACTATGGCTACACCTTC. Residues: CASSLRGARNYGYTF.

The chain couples TRBV6-6 to TRBJ1-2; D is possibly TRBD1 (6 bases). Deletions cut 3 bases from V and 6 bases from J, with 11 bases between. The germline gives CDR1 MNHNY, CDR2 SVGAGI (reference sequence). This CDR3 contains 13 residues. CDR3 protein: CASSYGQKHGYTF. As DNA, the CDR3 is TGTGCCAGCAGTTATGGACAGAAGCATGGCTACACCTTC.